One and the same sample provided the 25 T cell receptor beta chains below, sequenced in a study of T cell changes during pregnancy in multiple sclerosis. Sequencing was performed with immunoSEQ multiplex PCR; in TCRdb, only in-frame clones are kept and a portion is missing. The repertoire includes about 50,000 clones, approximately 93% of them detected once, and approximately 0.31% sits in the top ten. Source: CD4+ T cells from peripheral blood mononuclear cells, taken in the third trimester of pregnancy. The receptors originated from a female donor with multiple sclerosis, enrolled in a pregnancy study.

DNA of the CDR3: TGTGCCAGCAGCCCTACTAGCGGGAGGACAGATACGCAGTATTTT. Translating it yields CASSPTSGRTDTQYF. This chain connects TRBV7-9 to TRBJ2-3; 12 nucleotides line up with TRBD2. CDR1 and CDR2 from the germline V gene are SEHNR and FQNEAQ (reference sequence). V lost 5 bases and J lost 3; bases outside the gene matches: 3. This CDR3 contains 15 residues.

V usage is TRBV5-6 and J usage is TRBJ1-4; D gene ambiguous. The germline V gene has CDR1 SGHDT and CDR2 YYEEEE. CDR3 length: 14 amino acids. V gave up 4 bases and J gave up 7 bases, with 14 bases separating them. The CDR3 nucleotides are TGTGCCAGCAGCACCCAAAGCCGGGGTGAAAAACTGTTTTTT. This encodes CASSTQSRGEKLFF.

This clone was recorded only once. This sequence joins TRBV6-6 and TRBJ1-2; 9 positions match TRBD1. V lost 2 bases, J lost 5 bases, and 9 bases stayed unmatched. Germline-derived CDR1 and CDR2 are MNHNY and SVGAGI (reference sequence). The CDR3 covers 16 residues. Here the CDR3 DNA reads TGTGCCAGCAGTTACGAGGACAGGGGAGCCCTTTATGGCTACACCTTC. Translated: CASSYEDRGALYGYTF.

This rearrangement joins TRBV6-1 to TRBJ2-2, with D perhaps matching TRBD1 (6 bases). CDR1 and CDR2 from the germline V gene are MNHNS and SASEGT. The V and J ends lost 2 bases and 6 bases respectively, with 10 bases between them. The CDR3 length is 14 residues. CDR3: CASSEPGVSGELFF. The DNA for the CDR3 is TGTGCCAGCAGTGAACCAGGGGTCTCCGGGGAGCTGTTTTTT.

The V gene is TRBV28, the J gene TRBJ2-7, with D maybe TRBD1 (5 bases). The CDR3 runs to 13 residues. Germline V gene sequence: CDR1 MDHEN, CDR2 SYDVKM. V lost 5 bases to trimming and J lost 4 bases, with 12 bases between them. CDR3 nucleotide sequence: TGTGCCAGCAGTCTCACAGGAGATTACGAGCAGTACTTC. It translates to CASSLTGDYEQYF.

The CDR3 region is CASNSGLPSYEQYF. The CDR3 bases are TGTGCCAGCAATTCAGGGCTACCCTCCTACGAGCAGTACTTC. The chain employs TRBV27 and TRBJ2-7; possible D gene TRBD1, 5 bases. Germline V lookup: CDR1 MNHEY, CDR2 SMNVEV (reference sequence). This CDR3 is built from 14 residues. V lost 7 bases, J lost 0 bases, and 13 bases lay in between.

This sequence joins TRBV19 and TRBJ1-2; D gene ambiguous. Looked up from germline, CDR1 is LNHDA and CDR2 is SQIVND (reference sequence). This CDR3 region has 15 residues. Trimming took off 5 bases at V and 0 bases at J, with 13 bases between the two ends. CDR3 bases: TGTGCCAGTAGTTCTGGCCAATACGCTAACTATGGCTACACCTTC. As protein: CASSSGQYANYGYTF.

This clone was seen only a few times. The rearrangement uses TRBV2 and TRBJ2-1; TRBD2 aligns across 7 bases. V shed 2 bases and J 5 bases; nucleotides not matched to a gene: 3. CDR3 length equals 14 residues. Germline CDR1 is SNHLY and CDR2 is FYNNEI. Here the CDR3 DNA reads TGTGCCAGCAGTGAACCAGGGACTAACAATGAGCAGTTCTTC. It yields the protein CASSEPGTNNEQFF.

CDR3 DNA: TGTGCCAGCAGTTACCGCCAGGGGTTTAAGTATGGCTACACCTTC. Its protein product is CASSYRQGFKYGYTF. V is TRBV6-5 and J is TRBJ1-2; D is perhaps TRBD1 (6 bases). Looked up from germline, CDR1 is MNHEY and CDR2 is SVGAGI. The ends were cut back, 2 bases at V and 5 bases at J, with 15 bases in the middle. There are 15 residues in the CDR3.

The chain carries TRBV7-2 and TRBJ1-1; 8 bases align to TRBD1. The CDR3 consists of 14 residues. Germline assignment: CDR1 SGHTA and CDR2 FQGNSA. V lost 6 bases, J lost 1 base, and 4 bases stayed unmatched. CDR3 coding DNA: TGTGCCAGCAGGCAGGGGGCGAGGAACACTGAAGCTTTCTTT. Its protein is CASRQGARNTEAFF.

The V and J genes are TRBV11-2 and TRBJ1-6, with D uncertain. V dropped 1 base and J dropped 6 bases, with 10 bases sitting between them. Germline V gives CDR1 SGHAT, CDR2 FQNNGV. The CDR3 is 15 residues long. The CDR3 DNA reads TGTGCCAGCAGCTTAGGGCCAGGCACTAATTCACCCCTCCACTTT. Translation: CASSLGPGTNSPLHF.

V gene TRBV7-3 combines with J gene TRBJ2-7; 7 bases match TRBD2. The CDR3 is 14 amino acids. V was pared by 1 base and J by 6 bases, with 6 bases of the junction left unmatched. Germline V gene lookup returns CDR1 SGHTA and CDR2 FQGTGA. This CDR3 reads CASSLRTSQGEQYF. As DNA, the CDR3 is TGTGCCAGCAGCTTAAGGACTAGTCAGGGCGAGCAGTACTTC.

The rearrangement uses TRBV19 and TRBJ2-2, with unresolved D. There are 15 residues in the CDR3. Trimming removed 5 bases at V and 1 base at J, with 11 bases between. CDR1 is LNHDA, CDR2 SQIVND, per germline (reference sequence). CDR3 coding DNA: TGTGCCAGTAGTTTTCTTCCAGAGAACACCGGGGAGCTGTTTTTT. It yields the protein CASSFLPENTGELFF.

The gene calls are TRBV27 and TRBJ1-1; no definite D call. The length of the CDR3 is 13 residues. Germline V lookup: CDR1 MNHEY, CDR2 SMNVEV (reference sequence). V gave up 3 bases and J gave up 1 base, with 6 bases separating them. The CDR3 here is CASSFRGNTEAFF. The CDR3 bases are TGTGCCAGCAGTTTCCGGGGGAACACTGAAGCTTTCTTT.

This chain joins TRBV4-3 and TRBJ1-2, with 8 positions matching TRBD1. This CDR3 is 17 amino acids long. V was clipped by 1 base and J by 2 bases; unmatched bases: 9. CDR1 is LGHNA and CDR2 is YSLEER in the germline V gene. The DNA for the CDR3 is TGCGCCAGCAGCCAAGGTTCAGGGGGCGCGTTGAACTATGGCTACACCTTC. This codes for CASSQGSGGALNYGYTF.

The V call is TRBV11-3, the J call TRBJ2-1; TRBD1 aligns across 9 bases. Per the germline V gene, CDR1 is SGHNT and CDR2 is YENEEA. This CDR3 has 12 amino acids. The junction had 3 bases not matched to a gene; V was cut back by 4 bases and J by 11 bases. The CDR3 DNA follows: TGTGCCAGCAGCTCACAGGGGGCAAAGCAGTTCTTC. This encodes CASSSQGAKQFF.

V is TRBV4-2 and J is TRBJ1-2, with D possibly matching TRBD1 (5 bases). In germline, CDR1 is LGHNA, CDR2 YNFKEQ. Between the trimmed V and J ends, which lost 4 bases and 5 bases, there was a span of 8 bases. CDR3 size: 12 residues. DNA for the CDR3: TGTGCCAGCAGCCGAGACAGATATGGCTACACCTTC. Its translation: CASSRDRYGYTF.

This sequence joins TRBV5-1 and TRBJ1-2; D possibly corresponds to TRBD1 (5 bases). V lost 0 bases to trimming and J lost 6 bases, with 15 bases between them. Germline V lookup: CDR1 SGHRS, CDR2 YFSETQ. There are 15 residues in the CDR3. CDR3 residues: CASSLGDGGLNGYTF. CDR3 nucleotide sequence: TGCGCCAGCAGCTTGGGTGACGGGGGTTTGAATGGCTACACCTTC.

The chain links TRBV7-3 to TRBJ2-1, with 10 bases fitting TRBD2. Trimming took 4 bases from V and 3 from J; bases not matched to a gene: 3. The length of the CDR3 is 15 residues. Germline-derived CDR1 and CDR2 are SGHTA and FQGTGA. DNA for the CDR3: TGTGCCAGCAGCTCAGCGGGGGGGAGCTACAATGAGCAGTTCTTC. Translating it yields CASSSAGGSYNEQFF.

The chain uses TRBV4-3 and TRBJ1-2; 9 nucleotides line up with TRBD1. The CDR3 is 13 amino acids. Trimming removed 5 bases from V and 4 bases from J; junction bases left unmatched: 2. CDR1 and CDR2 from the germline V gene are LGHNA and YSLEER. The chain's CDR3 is CASSGQGTYGYTF. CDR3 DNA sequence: TGCGCCAGCAGCGGACAGGGGACCTATGGCTACACCTTC.

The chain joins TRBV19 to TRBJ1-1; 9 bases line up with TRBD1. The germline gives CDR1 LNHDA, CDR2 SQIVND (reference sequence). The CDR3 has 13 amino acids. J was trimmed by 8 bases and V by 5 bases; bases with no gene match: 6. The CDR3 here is CASSFRTGAEAFF. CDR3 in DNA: TGTGCCAGTAGTTTCCGGACAGGGGCGGAAGCTTTCTTT.

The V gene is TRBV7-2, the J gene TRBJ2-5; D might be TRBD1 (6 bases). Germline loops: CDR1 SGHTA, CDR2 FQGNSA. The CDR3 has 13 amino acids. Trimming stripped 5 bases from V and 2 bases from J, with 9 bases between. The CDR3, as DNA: TGTGCCAGCAGCCGGACAGTACAAGAGACCCAGTACTTC. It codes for CASSRTVQETQYF.

CDR3: CASSEGQGRWHEQFF. DNA for the CDR3: TGTGCCAGCAGTGAAGGACAGGGGAGGTGGCATGAGCAGTTCTTC. The chain carries TRBV6-1 and TRBJ2-1; TRBD1 aligns across 8 bases. J gave up 8 bases and V 1 base, and 7 bases lay outside the gene matches. CDR1 and CDR2 from the germline V gene are MNHNS and SASEGT. The CDR3 contains 15 residues.

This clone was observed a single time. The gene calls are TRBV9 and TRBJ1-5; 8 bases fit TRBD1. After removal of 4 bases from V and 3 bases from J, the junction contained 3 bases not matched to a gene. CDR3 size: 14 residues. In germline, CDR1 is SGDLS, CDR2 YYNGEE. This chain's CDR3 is CASSSQGVNQPQHF. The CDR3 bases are TGTGCCAGCAGCTCACAGGGGGTCAATCAGCCCCAGCATTTT.

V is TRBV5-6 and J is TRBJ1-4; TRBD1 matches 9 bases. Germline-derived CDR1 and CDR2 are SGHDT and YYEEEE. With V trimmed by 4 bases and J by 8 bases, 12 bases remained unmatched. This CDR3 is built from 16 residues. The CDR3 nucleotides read TGTGCCAGCAGCCTAACTACAGGGGGCTACGAGGAAAAACTGTTTTTT. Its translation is CASSLTTGGYEEKLFF.